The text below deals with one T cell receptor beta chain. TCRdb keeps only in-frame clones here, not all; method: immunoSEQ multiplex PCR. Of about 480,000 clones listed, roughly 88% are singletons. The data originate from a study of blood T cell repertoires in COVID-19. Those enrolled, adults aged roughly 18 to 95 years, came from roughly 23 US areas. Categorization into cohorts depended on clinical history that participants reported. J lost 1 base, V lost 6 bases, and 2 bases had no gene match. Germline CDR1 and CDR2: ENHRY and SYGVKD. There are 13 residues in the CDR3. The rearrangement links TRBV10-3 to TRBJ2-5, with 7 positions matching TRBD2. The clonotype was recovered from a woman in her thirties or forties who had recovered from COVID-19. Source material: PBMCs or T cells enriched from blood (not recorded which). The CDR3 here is CAIRIAGQETQYF. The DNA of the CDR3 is TGTGCCATCAGAATAGCGGGCCAAGAGACCCAGTACTTC.